These T cell receptor beta chains were read from a single sample in a study of lymphopenia after photon versus proton radiotherapy. Sequencing used immunoSEQ multiplex PCR; TCRdb keeps in-frame clones, though not all of them. In the table there are about 12,000 clones, roughly nine tenths of which are singletons. The specimen comprised peripheral blood, sampled from a patient treated with photon-based radiotherapy. These receptors originate from a man aged 60 to 69 with pancreatic cancer. Each CDR3 is given with its conserved first and last residue. Each record gives: J gene, clone size, D gene, V gene, CDR3 protein, CDR3 DNA. D genes are given only for firm matches. Clone size appears in some rows only: once, few, many, or a class for an expanded clone.

j_call: TRBJ2-5; clone_size: .; d_call: TRBD2; v_call: TRBV10-1; cdr3_aa: CATPRLAGQETQYF; cdr3_nt: TGCGCCACCCCCCGACTAGCGGGCCAAGAGACCCAGTACTTC
j_call: TRBJ2-5; clone_size: .; d_call: TRBD1; v_call: TRBV29-1; cdr3_aa: CSANDRGWETQYF; cdr3_nt: TGCAGCGCCAACGACAGGGGTTGGGAGACCCAGTACTTC
j_call: TRBJ1-3; clone_size: .; d_call: .; v_call: TRBV18; cdr3_aa: CASSPQGTDSGNTIYF; cdr3_nt: TGTGCCAGCTCACCACAAGGGACTGACTCTGGAAACACCATATATTTT
j_call: TRBJ2-7; clone_size: .; d_call: .; v_call: TRBV6-5; cdr3_aa: CASTTSRGNYEQYF; cdr3_nt: TGTGCCAGCACCACTTCCAGGGGTAACTACGAGCAGTACTTC
j_call: TRBJ2-2; clone_size: .; d_call: .; v_call: TRBV9; cdr3_aa: CASSRQDSFGGELFF; cdr3_nt: TGTGCCAGCTCCCGGCAGGACTCCTTCGGTGGGGAGCTGTTTTTT
j_call: TRBJ2-1; clone_size: .; d_call: TRBD2; v_call: TRBV6-5; cdr3_aa: CASSYDGLAGGGRQFF; cdr3_nt: TGTGCCAGCAGTTACGATGGACTAGCGGGGGGGGGAAGGCAGTTCTTC
j_call: TRBJ1-2; clone_size: .; d_call: .; v_call: TRBV9; cdr3_aa: CASSVGGGYTF; cdr3_nt: TGTGCCAGCAGCGTAGGTGGTGGCTACACCTTC
j_call: TRBJ1-1; clone_size: .; d_call: .; v_call: TRBV4-3; cdr3_aa: CASSQEEQLEAFF; cdr3_nt: TGCGCCAGCAGCCAAGAGGAACAGCTAGAAGCTTTCTTT
j_call: TRBJ2-1; clone_size: .; d_call: TRBD2; v_call: TRBV7-2; cdr3_aa: CASSLELAGGRGEFF; cdr3_nt: TGTGCCAGCAGCTTAGAACTAGCGGGGGGCCGGGGGGAGTTCTTC
j_call: TRBJ2-7; clone_size: .; d_call: TRBD2; v_call: TRBV9; cdr3_aa: CASSVGGLASNEQYF; cdr3_nt: TGTGCCAGCAGCGTAGGGGGACTAGCGTCCAACGAGCAGTACTTC
j_call: TRBJ2-2; clone_size: .; d_call: .; v_call: TRBV7-2; cdr3_aa: CASSISRNTGELFF; cdr3_nt: TGTGCCAGCAGCATTAGTCGAAACACCGGGGAGCTGTTTTTT
j_call: TRBJ2-7; clone_size: .; d_call: .; v_call: TRBV27; cdr3_aa: CASWTYNSYEQYF; cdr3_nt: TGTGCCAGCTGGACTTACAACTCCTACGAGCAGTACTTC
j_call: TRBJ2-7; clone_size: .; d_call: .; v_call: TRBV2; cdr3_aa: CASSEGRTADYEQYF; cdr3_nt: TGTGCCAGCAGTGAGGGTAGAACAGCAGACTACGAGCAGTACTTC
j_call: TRBJ1-2; clone_size: .; d_call: TRBD1; v_call: TRBV4-2; cdr3_aa: CASSQDLFGQGGGYTF; cdr3_nt: TGTGCCAGCAGCCAAGATCTGTTCGGACAGGGTGGTGGCTACACCTTC
j_call: TRBJ2-1; clone_size: once; d_call: TRBD1; v_call: TRBV5-1; cdr3_aa: CASHLMDRGQNEQFF; cdr3_nt: TGCGCCAGTCACCTGATGGACAGGGGGCAGAATGAGCAGTTCTTC
j_call: TRBJ2-3; clone_size: .; d_call: .; v_call: TRBV6-1; cdr3_aa: CASVRVRNTDTQYF; cdr3_nt: TGTGCCAGCGTCAGGGTACGAAACACAGATACGCAGTATTTT
j_call: TRBJ2-7; clone_size: .; d_call: .; v_call: TRBV9; cdr3_aa: CASSVGGTGTQYEQYF; cdr3_nt: TGTGCCAGCAGCGTAGGAGGAACCGGGACACAATACGAGCAGTACTTC
j_call: TRBJ2-7; clone_size: .; d_call: .; v_call: TRBV19; cdr3_aa: CASSTRQAYEQYF; cdr3_nt: TGTGCCAGTAGTACCCGACAGGCCTACGAGCAGTACTTC
j_call: TRBJ2-3; clone_size: .; d_call: TRBD1; v_call: TRBV5-1; cdr3_aa: CASSPVQGIPDTQYF; cdr3_nt: TGCGCCAGCAGTCCGGTACAGGGGATTCCAGATACGCAGTATTTT
j_call: TRBJ1-2; clone_size: .; d_call: .; v_call: TRBV9; cdr3_aa: CASSVDDRLLYYGYTF; cdr3_nt: TGTGCCAGCAGCGTAGATGACAGACTACTTTACTATGGCTACACCTTC
j_call: TRBJ2-6; clone_size: .; d_call: .; v_call: TRBV12-5; cdr3_aa: CASGPSGANVLTF; cdr3_nt: TGTGCTAGTGGACCGTCTGGGGCCAACGTCCTGACTTTC
j_call: TRBJ2-7; clone_size: .; d_call: .; v_call: TRBV5-5; cdr3_aa: CASSLAQNTYLEQYF; cdr3_nt: TGTGCCAGCAGCTTGGCTCAGAACACCTACCTTGAGCAGTACTTC
j_call: TRBJ2-5; clone_size: .; d_call: .; v_call: TRBV11-2; cdr3_aa: CASSFGGRKTQYF; cdr3_nt: TGTGCCAGCAGCTTTGGGGGGCGGAAGACCCAGTACTTC
j_call: TRBJ2-5; clone_size: .; d_call: TRBD1; v_call: TRBV11-3; cdr3_aa: CASSPAPGQGETQYF; cdr3_nt: TGTGCCAGCAGCCCTGCCCCGGGACAGGGAGAGACCCAGTACTTC
j_call: TRBJ1-5; clone_size: .; d_call: .; v_call: TRBV6-1; cdr3_aa: CASSEAGQPQHF; cdr3_nt: TGTGCCAGCAGTGAAGCGGGTCAGCCCCAGCATTTT
j_call: TRBJ2-1; clone_size: .; d_call: TRBD2; v_call: TRBV6-1; cdr3_aa: CASSEGLAGAQEQFF; cdr3_nt: TGTGCCAGCAGCGAGGGACTAGCGGGGGCCCAGGAGCAGTTCTTC
j_call: TRBJ1-1; clone_size: .; d_call: .; v_call: TRBV4-2; cdr3_aa: CASSQDVGNTEAFF; cdr3_nt: TGTGCCAGCAGCCAAGATGTCGGGAACACTGAAGCTTTCTTT
j_call: TRBJ2-3; clone_size: .; d_call: TRBD1; v_call: TRBV4-2; cdr3_aa: CASSQRAGGADTQYF; cdr3_nt: TGTGCCAGCAGCCAACGAGCAGGGGGCGCAGATACGCAGTATTTT
j_call: TRBJ1-3; clone_size: .; d_call: .; v_call: TRBV7-3; cdr3_aa: CASSLPRRNTIYF; cdr3_nt: TGTGCCAGCAGCTTACCAAGAAGAAACACCATATATTTT
j_call: TRBJ2-3; clone_size: once; d_call: TRBD2; v_call: TRBV2; cdr3_aa: CASSISGTPTDTQYF; cdr3_nt: TGTGCCAGCAGCATTAGCGGGACGCCTACAGATACGCAGTATTTT
j_call: TRBJ1-1; clone_size: .; d_call: .; v_call: TRBV19; cdr3_aa: CASSILGYKSEAFF; cdr3_nt: TGTGCCAGTAGTATTCTGGGTTATAAGTCTGAAGCTTTCTTT
j_call: TRBJ2-1; clone_size: .; d_call: TRBD2; v_call: TRBV5-1; cdr3_aa: CASTPLAGGKNEQFF; cdr3_nt: TGCGCCAGCACCCCACTGGCGGGGGGTAAAAATGAGCAGTTCTTC
j_call: TRBJ1-3; clone_size: .; d_call: .; v_call: TRBV6-1; cdr3_aa: CASSLRFEGNTIYF; cdr3_nt: TGTGCCAGCAGTCTAAGATTTGAAGGAAACACCATATATTTT
j_call: TRBJ2-3; clone_size: .; d_call: TRBD2; v_call: TRBV4-3; cdr3_aa: CASSRRLAGAFTDTQYF; cdr3_nt: TGCGCCAGCAGCCGACGACTAGCGGGGGCCTTCACAGATACGCAGTATTTT
j_call: TRBJ2-1; clone_size: .; d_call: TRBD2; v_call: TRBV10-3; cdr3_aa: CAIRRLAVYNEQFF; cdr3_nt: TGTGCCATCAGACGACTAGCGGTTTACAATGAGCAGTTCTTC
j_call: TRBJ1-1; clone_size: .; d_call: .; v_call: TRBV6-5; cdr3_aa: CATSPTYREGTEAFF; cdr3_nt: TGTGCCACCAGTCCGACGTACAGGGAGGGCACTGAAGCTTTCTTT
j_call: TRBJ1-6; clone_size: few; d_call: .; v_call: TRBV15; cdr3_aa: CATSSYNVGANSPLHF; cdr3_nt: TGTGCCACCAGCAGCTATAATGTCGGCGCTAATTCACCCCTCCACTTT
j_call: TRBJ2-3; clone_size: .; d_call: TRBD1; v_call: TRBV7-9; cdr3_aa: CASSRQGPDTQYF; cdr3_nt: TGTGCCAGCAGCCGACAGGGGCCAGATACGCAGTATTTT
j_call: TRBJ2-7; clone_size: .; d_call: .; v_call: TRBV5-1; cdr3_aa: CASHTGPYEQYF; cdr3_nt: TGCGCCAGCCACACAGGCCCCTACGAGCAGTACTTC
j_call: TRBJ2-7; clone_size: .; d_call: .; v_call: TRBV14; cdr3_aa: CASSQLGGREQYF; cdr3_nt: TGTGCCAGCAGCCAACTAGGGGGGAGGGAGCAGTACTTC
j_call: TRBJ1-5; clone_size: .; d_call: .; v_call: TRBV7-3; cdr3_aa: CASSLEGVGNQPQHF; cdr3_nt: TGTGCCAGCAGCTTAGAGGGTGTTGGCAATCAGCCCCAGCATTTT
j_call: TRBJ1-2; clone_size: .; d_call: TRBD1; v_call: TRBV27; cdr3_aa: CASSSPGTEYGYTF; cdr3_nt: TGTGCCAGCAGTTCCCCCGGGACAGAATATGGCTACACCTTC